Below, 29 T cell receptor beta chains from the same sample are listed, as sequenced in a study of blood T cell repertoires in COVID-19 (dated by TCRdb to about 2020). The library was made by the immunoSEQ multiplex PCR assay. Held by TCRdb, this immuneACCESS table contains in-frame sequences only and omits some clones. Under half of the omission traces to an unresolved V gene where checked; the cause of the rest is unknown. The sample table shows 250,000 to 300,000 clones, and about 85% are seen once. The ten most abundant clones make up around 3.6% of the sample. Sequenced input: peripheral blood. All receptors come from a man aged 18-30 years with active or convalescent COVID-19.

As concerns this clone: A read error may produce the germline difference seen at one junction end. The J gene is TRBJ2-1, the V gene TRBV7-3, with 7 bases aligning to TRBD2. The CDR3 length is 15 residues. Germline V gene lookup returns CDR1 SGHTA and CDR2 FQGTGA. CDR3 DNA sequence: TGTGCCAGCAGCCTAACTTCTAGCGGACTTAATGAGCAGTTCTTC. The encoded protein is CASSLTSSGLNEQFF. The variable domain in full, completed from reference TRBV7-3 and TRBJ2-1, reads GAGVSQTPSNKVTEKGKYVELRCDPISGHTALYWYRQSLGQGPEFLIYFQGTGAADDSGLPNDRFFAVRPEGSVSTLKIQRTERGDSAVYLCASSLTSSGLNEQFFGPGTRLTVL.

The chain combines TRBV9 with TRBJ1-3; TRBD1 matches at 7 bases. The CDR3 sequence is 15 residues long. Germline CDR1 reads SGDLS; CDR2 reads YYNGEE. The J segment lost 2 bases and the V segment lost 2 bases, leaving 4 bases of the junction unmatched. In DNA form, the CDR3 reads TGTGCCAGCAGCGTGCAGGGGGTTGCTGGAAACACCATATATTTT. It encodes CASSVQGVAGNTIYF.

The chain couples TRBV7-2 to TRBJ2-7, with TRBD1 matching over 7 bases. V shed 3 bases and J 0 bases; nucleotides not matched to a gene: 2. Per the germline V gene, CDR1 is SGHTA and CDR2 is FQGNSA. CDR3 size: 14 residues. CDR3 in amino acids: CASSLGQHSYEQYF. CDR3 coding DNA: TGTGCCAGCAGCTTGGGACAGCACTCCTACGAGCAGTACTTC.

The chain couples TRBV29-1 to TRBJ2-7; tentative D call: TRBD2 (6 bases). Per the germline V gene, CDR1 is SQVTM and CDR2 is ANQGSEA. Trimming took off 4 bases at V and 7 bases at J, with 14 bases between the two ends. The CDR3 extends over 12 amino acids. This chain's CDR3 is CSVGEAAQEQYF. The CDR3 DNA is TGCAGCGTTGGGGAGGCAGCGCAAGAGCAGTACTTC.

The genes are TRBV4-2 and TRBJ1-5; 7 nucleotides agree with TRBD1. The V gene's germline CDR1 is LGHNA and CDR2 YNFKEQ. This CDR3 contains 17 residues. The J segment lost 3 bases and the V segment lost 3 bases, leaving 11 bases of the junction unmatched. In nucleotides, the CDR3 is TGTGCCAGCAGCCAGGGGCCCGACAGGGCAAACAATCAGCCCCAGCATTTT. As protein: CASSQGPDRANNQPQHF.

This clone was counted between two and nine times. The V gene is TRBV20-1, the J gene TRBJ2-7; possible D gene TRBD2, 5 bases. Between the trimmed V and J ends, which lost 3 bases and 3 bases, there was a span of 12 bases. Germline V CDR1 and CDR2: DFQATT, SNEGSKA (reference sequence). The CDR3 has 13 residues. CDR3 bases: TGCAGTGCTAGTTTGGGAGCACACTACGAGCAGTACTTC. It specifies CSASLGAHYEQYF.

The genes are TRBV19 and TRBJ1-5; D is undetermined. The V gene lost 5 bases and the J gene lost 8 bases, with 19 bases spanning the gap. The length of the CDR3 is 15 residues. Germline values: CDR1 LNHDA, CDR2 SQIVND (reference sequence). CDR3 sequence reads: CASSHIREKVEPQHF. The CDR3 DNA sequence: TGTGCCAGTAGTCACATTCGGGAAAAGGTGGAGCCCCAGCATTTT.

J is TRBJ2-3 and V is TRBV6-5; 7 bases align to TRBD1. The CDR3 runs to 15 residues. Trimming took 8 bases from V and 3 from J; bases not matched to a gene: 11. Germline assignment: CDR1 MNHEY and CDR2 SVGAGI. CDR3 protein: CASGLQGPRTDTQYF. CDR3 DNA: TGTGCCAGCGGTTTACAGGGGCCTAGAACAGATACGCAGTATTTT.

In this sample, this clone turned up a few times. The chain employs TRBV6-6 and TRBJ2-7; 8 bases are shared with TRBD1. After removal of 6 bases from V and 5 bases from J, the junction contained 6 bases not matched to a gene. The CDR3 contains 13 residues. CDR1 and CDR2 (germline): MNHNY, SVGAGI (reference sequence). The CDR3 loop is CASSRDRWDEQYF. DNA of the CDR3: TGTGCCAGCAGCAGGGACAGGTGGGACGAGCAGTACTTC.

V is TRBV19 and J is TRBJ1-6; D gene unclear. V was pared by 6 bases and J by 10 bases, with 10 bases between. Germline lookup yields CDR1 LNHDA and CDR2 SQIVND (reference sequence). The CDR3 spans 12 residues. CDR3 sequence: CASRREESPLHF. CDR3 sequence (DNA): TGTGCCAGTAGGAGGGAGGAGTCACCCCTCCACTTT.

This clone has only a few counts. This chain connects TRBV2 to TRBJ1-5, with D perhaps matching TRBD1 (5 bases). V was pared by 8 bases and J by 5 bases, with 16 bases between. The CDR3 consists of 14 residues. CDR1 is SNHLY, CDR2 FYNNEI, per germline. The CDR3 DNA sequence: TGTGCCAGCCGACAGTCGGGAGGCTATCAGCCCCAGCATTTT. It translates to CASRQSGGYQPQHF.

The V and J genes are TRBV13 and TRBJ1-2; no firm D call. Per the germline V gene, CDR1 is PRHDT and CDR2 is FYEKMQ (reference sequence). CDR3 length: 14 residues. The V gene lost 7 bases and the J gene lost 5 bases, with 17 bases spanning the gap. The CDR3 protein is CASKASRGAYGYTF. The CDR3 DNA follows: TGTGCCAGCAAGGCATCCCGCGGCGCATATGGCTACACCTTC.

V and J are TRBV2 and TRBJ2-5; D is perhaps TRBD2 (5 bases). The ends were cut back, 1 base at V and 7 bases at J, with 16 bases in the middle. This CDR3 has 15 residues. Germline loops: CDR1 SNHLY, CDR2 FYNNEI. The CDR3, as DNA: TGTGCCAGCAGTGAAGTGGAGGCGGTTAAGTGGACCCAGTACTTC. This sequence encodes CASSEVEAVKWTQYF.

The V call is TRBV11-2, the J call TRBJ2-1, with D possibly being TRBD2 (6 bases). The V end was cut by 4 bases, the J end by 2 bases, with 12 bases between. CDR3 length: 15 amino acids. CDR1 SGHAT and CDR2 FQNNGV come from the germline V gene. The CDR3 here is CASSSPRGTYNEQFF. CDR3 nucleotide sequence: TGTGCCAGCAGCTCGCCCCGGGGGACCTACAATGAGCAGTTCTTC. The variable domain in full, with the rest retrieved from reference TRBV11-2 and TRBJ2-1, is EAGVAQSPRYKIIEKRQSVAFWCNPISGHATLYWYQQILGQGPKLLIQFQNNGVVDDSQLPKDRFSAERLKGVDSTLKIQPAKLEDSAVYLCASSSPRGTYNEQFFGPGTRLTVL.

This chain joins TRBV6-6 and TRBJ1-2, with a tentative D call TRBD1 (5 bases). The CDR3 extends over 16 amino acids. Trimming cost V 2 bases and J 8 bases, with 21 bases left between them. Per germline, CDR1 MNHNY and CDR2 SVGAGI (reference sequence). The CDR3 loop is CASSYLRTDIVKGYTF. CDR3 coding DNA: TGTGCCAGCAGTTACCTCCGGACGGACATCGTTAAAGGCTACACCTTC.

This rearrangement joins TRBV19 to TRBJ2-7; D possibly corresponds to TRBD2 (6 bases). This CDR3 is 13 amino acids long. Per the germline V gene, CDR1 is LNHDA and CDR2 is SQIVND (reference sequence). Trimming stripped 10 bases from V and 5 bases from J, with 18 bases between. The CDR3 loop is CATNAGGPHEQYF. The CDR3 DNA follows: TGTGCCACTAACGCCGGGGGACCCCACGAGCAGTACTTC.

The chain employs TRBV3-1 (or the pseudogene TRBV3-2) and TRBJ1-2; a weak D match, TRBD1 (5 bases). The germline gives CDR1 LGHDT, CDR2 YNNKEL (reference sequence). The ends were cut back, 6 bases at V and 7 bases at J, with 12 bases in the middle. The CDR3 is made up of 12 amino acids. Here the CDR3 reads CASRTQGGGYTF. CDR3 nucleotides: TGTGCCAGCAGGACTCAGGGTGGTGGCTACACCTTC.

The CDR3 spells CSASLAGGLTDTQYF. The CDR3 coding sequence is TGCAGTGCTAGTCTAGCGGGGGGACTCACAGATACGCAGTATTTT. The chain recombines TRBV20-1 with TRBJ2-3; 11 bases map to TRBD2. CDR3 size: 15 residues. Trimming cost V 3 bases and J 2 bases; bases outside gene matches: 4. Germline-derived CDR1 and CDR2 are DFQATT and SNEGSKA (reference sequence).

CDR3 bases: TGTGCCACCGCAGGGATCGGTGGGGCAGATACGCAGTATTTT. Encoded protein: CATAGIGGADTQYF. The gene calls are TRBV2 and TRBJ2-3, with D perhaps matching TRBD1 (5 bases). The germline V gene encodes CDR1 SNHLY and CDR2 FYNNEI. Trimming pared 10 bases from V and 4 bases from J, leaving 18 bases between. The CDR3 totals 14 residues. Full variable domain (outside the CDR3, taken from reference TRBV2 and TRBJ2-3): EPEVTQTPSHQVTQMGQEVILRCVPISNHLYFYWYRQILGQKVEFLVSFYNNEISEKSEIFDDQFSVERPDGSNFTLKIRSTKLEDSAMYFCATAGIGGADTQYFGPGTRLTVL.

V gene TRBV5-1 combines with J gene TRBJ1-6; TRBD1 agrees at 7 bases. CDR1 is SGHRS and CDR2 is YFSETQ in the germline V gene. The CDR3 runs to 13 residues. Trimming removed 3 bases from V and 9 bases from J; junction bases left unmatched: 3. The CDR3 nucleotides read TGCGCCAGCAGCTCTGACAGGGCTTCACCCCTCCACTTT. Translated: CASSSDRASPLHF.

This sequence joins TRBV5-1 and TRBJ2-7, with D possibly being TRBD1 (6 bases). This CDR3 has 15 residues. Deletions cut 4 bases from V and 3 bases from J, with 17 bases between. Germline-derived CDR1 and CDR2 are SGHRS and YFSETQ. CDR3 coding DNA: TGCGCCAGCAGCGGAACAGGGTTTCGGAGCTACGAGCAGTACTTC. Its protein product is CASSGTGFRSYEQYF.

The V call is TRBV19, the J call TRBJ1-2, with a tentative D call TRBD1 (6 bases). Trimming removed 7 bases from V and 3 bases from J, with 21 bases in between. CDR1 and CDR2 (germline): LNHDA, SQIVND (reference sequence). This CDR3 has 16 amino acids. DNA for the CDR3: TGTGCCAGTACCAACCCCCGCACAGGGTCTTACTATGGCTACACCTTC. Encoded protein: CASTNPRTGSYYGYTF.

The chain recombines TRBV5-4 with TRBJ2-1; no reliable D call. The CDR3 totals 15 residues. Germline lookup yields CDR1 SGHNT and CDR2 YYREEE (reference sequence). The V and J ends lost 2 bases and 0 bases respectively, with 9 bases between them. CDR3 protein: CASSLMSFSYNEQFF. The CDR3 nucleotides are TGTGCCAGCAGCTTAATGAGTTTCTCCTACAATGAGCAGTTCTTC.

This chain connects TRBV6-5 to TRBJ2-6; D is perhaps TRBD1 (6 bases). V was trimmed by 8 bases and J by 1 base, leaving 12 bases between them. The CDR3 is made up of 15 amino acids. The V gene's germline CDR1 is MNHEY and CDR2 SVGAGI. Written as DNA, the CDR3 is TGTGCCAGCGGTTCAGGGGCGTCTGGGGCCAACGTCCTGACTTTC. Protein: CASGSGASGANVLTF.

This clone showed up just once. The V gene is TRBV6-2 or TRBV6-3, the J gene TRBJ2-1, with a tentative D call TRBD2 (6 bases). The CDR3 length is 13 residues. Germline V gives CDR1 MNHEY, CDR2 SVGEGT. V was cut by 4 bases and J by 13 bases, with 17 bases left in between. Written as DNA, the CDR3 is TGTGCCAGCAGTTTACCGGGACCCGGGGGTCAGTTCTTC. Its protein is CASSLPGPGGQFF.

The chain links TRBV7-3 to TRBJ2-7, with 7 bases aligning to TRBD1. V gave up 6 bases and J gave up 5 bases; unmatched junction bases: 7. Germline assignment: CDR1 SGHTA and CDR2 FQGTGA. CDR3 length: 13 amino acids. This CDR3 is CASRSRDSHEQYF. The CDR3 region has the DNA TGTGCCAGCAGGTCACGGGACAGCCACGAGCAGTACTTC.

This clone was detected only a few times. The rearrangement uses TRBV24-1 and TRBJ2-7; 8 nucleotides match TRBD2. V was clipped by 3 bases and J by 2 bases; unmatched bases: 5. There are 15 residues in the CDR3. Germline CDR1 is KGHDR and CDR2 is SFDVKD. CDR3 sequence: CATSDGSGVTYEQYF. The DNA of the CDR3 is TGTGCCACCAGTGATGGTAGCGGGGTGACCTACGAGCAGTACTTC.

This chain joins TRBV9 and TRBJ2-2, with D perhaps TRBD2 (5 bases). V was clipped by 0 bases and J by 6 bases, with 12 bases between them. The CDR3 is 15 residues long. The germline gives CDR1 SGDLS, CDR2 YYNGEE. CDR3 sequence: CASSVDVRGSGELFF. The CDR3 DNA reads TGTGCCAGCAGCGTAGACGTAAGAGGGTCCGGGGAGCTGTTTTTT. Full variable domain (remainder filled in from reference TRBV9 and TRBJ2-2): DSGVTQTPKHLITATGQRVTLRCSPRSGDLSVYWYQQSLDQGLQFLIQYYNGEERAKGNILERFSAQQFPDLHSELNLSSLELGDSALYFCASSVDVRGSGELFFGEGSRLTVL.

The chain couples TRBV4-1 to TRBJ1-2; TRBD1 matches 8 bases. Germline V gene lookup returns CDR1 MGHRA and CDR2 YSYEKL. There are 14 residues in the CDR3. The V segment lost 5 bases and the J segment 1 base; nucleotides outside the gene matches: 3. The CDR3 sequence is CASSSGQGNYGYTF. The CDR3 DNA follows: TGCGCCAGCAGCTCCGGACAGGGTAACTATGGCTACACCTTC.